Following are 20 T cell receptor beta chains from one sample sequenced in a study of cytomegalovirus exposure and HLA in healthy donors. Clones were sequenced by immunoSEQ multiplex PCR, and TCRdb holds only the in-frame ones, with some missing. The table records about 330,000 clones, about 90% of them present only once. Specimen: PBMCs. The receptor source for this set is a woman aged 30 to 39 in good health and CMV-seropositive.

This rearrangement joins TRBV7-2 to TRBJ2-1, with D unresolved. V was trimmed by 3 bases and J by 7 bases, leaving 16 bases between them. CDR3 length: 15 amino acids. Germline CDR1 and CDR2: SGHTA and FQGNSA. The CDR3 bases are TGTGCCAGCAGCTTCGCCATAGTTGGTACGAATGAGCAGTTCTTC. Translating gives CASSFAIVGTNEQFF.

The chain uses TRBV7-9 and TRBJ1-1; possibly TRBD1 for D (5 bases). The CDR3 spans 14 residues. Germline CDR1 reads SEHNR; CDR2 reads FQNEAQ (reference sequence). V was clipped by 1 base and J by 4 bases, with 10 bases between them. CDR3 region: CASSLDVGGTEAFF. The CDR3 region has the DNA TGTGCCAGCAGCTTAGACGTGGGGGGCACTGAAGCTTTCTTT. The variable domain in full, with the rest retrieved from reference TRBV7-9 and TRBJ1-1, is DTGVSQNPRHKITKRGQNVTFRCDPISEHNRLYWYRQTLGQGPEFLTYFQNEAQLEKSRLLSDRFSAERPKGSFSTLEIQRTEQGDSAMYLCASSLDVGGTEAFFGQGTRLTVV.

This clone was counted a single time. This sequence joins TRBV15 and TRBJ1-5, with no clear D. Trimming shortened V by 3 bases and J by 2 bases, and 8 bases separated the two germline ends. The CDR3 contains 14 residues. Germline lookup yields CDR1 LNHNV and CDR2 YYDKDF (reference sequence). The CDR3 loop reads CATSRPVGNQPQHF. The CDR3, as DNA: TGTGCCACCAGCAGGCCTGTTGGCAATCAGCCCCAGCATTTT.

The chain couples TRBV27 to TRBJ2-3, with 11 nucleotides matching TRBD2. The CDR3 contains 15 residues. Germline lookup yields CDR1 MNHEY and CDR2 SMNVEV (reference sequence). J lost 8 bases, V lost 8 bases, and 12 bases had no gene match. The CDR3 nucleotides are TGTGCCAGCTCGTTACTAGCGGGGGTTCAAGGTACGCAGTATTTT. It translates to CASSLLAGVQGTQYF.

The rearrangement links TRBV6-6 to TRBJ2-1; 12 bases are a match to TRBD2. V gave up 5 bases and J gave up 5 bases; unmatched junction bases: 7. The CDR3 spans 16 residues. From germline, CDR1 is MNHNY and CDR2 SVGAGI (reference sequence). CDR3 DNA: TGTGCCAGCAGTAGACTAGCGGGGGCAGATCACAATGAGCAGTTCTTC. Translated, it gives CASSRLAGADHNEQFF.

This sequence joins TRBV19 and TRBJ1-1; the D is unclear. Germline V gene data show CDR1 as LNHDA and CDR2 as SQIVND (reference sequence). This CDR3 spans 13 amino acids. Trimming stripped 3 bases from V and 10 bases from J, with 15 bases between. The DNA of the CDR3 is TGTGCCAGTAGTATGTTGGAGGGTGGAGCAGCTTTCTTT. It specifies CASSMLEGGAAFF.

V and J are TRBV28 and TRBJ2-1; 15 bases fit TRBD2. The CDR3 runs to 16 residues. Germline assignment: CDR1 MDHEN and CDR2 SYDVKM. V was pared by 3 bases and J by 8 bases, with 5 bases of the junction left unmatched. In DNA form, the CDR3 reads TGTGCCAGCAGTTTTAGGACTAGCGGGAGGGCAGATGAGCAGTTCTTC. Encoded protein: CASSFRTSGRADEQFF.

The V call is TRBV9, the J call TRBJ1-3; D unclear. V was clipped by 1 base and J by 0 bases, with 5 bases between them. Germline V gene data show CDR1 as SGDLS and CDR2 as YYNGEE. The CDR3 has 14 amino acids. CDR3 region: CASSVRGSGNTIYF. The CDR3 nucleotides are TGTGCCAGCAGCGTACGCGGCTCTGGAAACACCATATATTTT.

This chain uses TRBV30 with TRBJ2-5; D unresolved. CDR1 GTSNPN and CDR2 SVGIG come from the germline V gene (reference sequence). There are 14 residues in the CDR3. V lost 0 bases to trimming and J lost 5 bases, with 13 bases between them. The CDR3 DNA follows: TGTGCCTGGAGTGTTTGGGCACTCGTGGAGACCCAGTACTTC. It codes for CAWSVWALVETQYF. The full variable domain, in which reference TRBV30 and TRBJ2-5 provide the parts outside the CDR3, is SQTIHQWPATLVQPVGSPLSLECTVEGTSNPNLYWYRQAAGRGLQLLFYSVGIGQISSEVPQNLSASRPQDRQFILSSKKLLLSDSGFYLCAWSVWALVETQYFGPGTRLLVL.

The genes are TRBV21-1 and TRBJ1-5; the table's D call, TRBD1, was not checked against the DNA. TRBV21-1 is flagged as a pseudogene. This CDR3 is built from 19 residues. For the CDR3, the DNA is TGTGCCAGCAGCAAAGGCCTAAGGACAGGGGGAAGGGGCAATCAGCCCCAGCATTTT. Amino acids: CASSKGLRTGGRGNQPQHF.

This chain links TRBV5-6 with TRBJ1-5, with unresolved D. The CDR3 runs to 15 residues. The germline gives CDR1 SGHDT, CDR2 YYEEEE. The V end was cut by 0 bases, the J end by 5 bases, with 12 bases between. The CDR3 here is CASSLGRALHQPQHF. CDR3 nucleotides: TGTGCCAGCAGCTTGGGTCGGGCCCTACATCAGCCCCAGCATTTT.

This clone was seen once. The chain recombines TRBV15 with TRBJ1-1; TRBD1 matches 7 bases. J was trimmed by 6 bases and V by 0 bases; bases with no gene match: 7. Per germline, CDR1 LNHNV and CDR2 YYDKDF (reference sequence). The CDR3 extends over 15 amino acids. This CDR3 reads CATSRDRGLTAEAFF. In nucleotides, the CDR3 is TGTGCCACCAGCAGAGACAGGGGGTTGACAGCTGAAGCTTTCTTT.

This clone was counted only a few times. The V gene is TRBV28, the J gene TRBJ2-7, with 9 bases aligning to TRBD1. Germline V lookup: CDR1 MDHEN, CDR2 SYDVKM. The CDR3 runs to 15 residues. The V gene end was trimmed by 3 bases and the J gene end by 7 bases; junction bases not matched to a gene: 10. CDR3 protein: CASSFGGQGIVEQYF. The CDR3 DNA sequence: TGTGCCAGCAGTTTTGGGGGACAGGGCATCGTAGAGCAGTACTTC. Full variable domain (missing parts from reference TRBV28 and TRBJ2-7): DVKVTQSSRYLVKRTGEKVFLECVQDMDHENMFWYRQDPGLGLRLIYFSYDVKMKEKGDIPEGYSVSREKKERFSLILESASTNQTSMYLCASSFGGQGIVEQYFGPGTRLTVT.

The CDR3 loop reads CASSLTGSVSFGNTIYF. The CDR3 nucleotides are TGTGCCAGCAGTTTGACAGGGAGTGTTAGTTTTGGAAACACCATATATTTT. The genes are TRBV27 and TRBJ1-3; 7 bases are a match to TRBD1. Germline CDR1 reads MNHEY; CDR2 reads SMNVEV (reference sequence). The V gene end was trimmed by 3 bases and the J gene end by 3 bases; junction bases not matched to a gene: 11. The CDR3 is 17 amino acids.

This clone was observed a single time. V is TRBV30 and J is TRBJ1-3; D is undetermined. Germline V lookup: CDR1 GTSNPN, CDR2 SVGIG (reference sequence). This CDR3 region has 15 residues. The ends were cut back, 2 bases at V and 0 bases at J, with 11 bases in the middle. The CDR3 DNA reads TGTGCCTGGAGTTGGAGCGTAAACTCTGGAAACACCATATATTTT. As protein: CAWSWSVNSGNTIYF.

The rearrangement uses TRBV19 and TRBJ2-7; D is perhaps TRBD2 (5 bases). Germline assignment: CDR1 LNHDA and CDR2 SQIVND (reference sequence). The CDR3 contains 15 residues. V was clipped by 1 base and J by 0 bases, with 10 bases between them. The CDR3 DNA reads as TGTGCCAGTAGTATAGGTCCGGGGAGCTCCTACGAGCAGTACTTC. As protein: CASSIGPGSSYEQYF.

The rearrangement links TRBV7-6 to TRBJ1-1; tentative D call: TRBD1 (6 bases). Per the germline V gene, CDR1 is SGHVS and CDR2 is FNYEAQ. CDR3 length: 16 amino acids. With 0 bases removed from V and 6 bases from J, the gap between germline ends came to 17 bases. The CDR3 here is CASSLAGGGAQAEAFF. The CDR3 DNA is TGTGCCAGCAGCTTAGCGGGTGGGGGGGCTCAGGCTGAAGCTTTCTTT.

J is TRBJ2-7 and V is TRBV21-1. TRBV21-1 corresponds to a pseudogene. The CDR3 length is 18 residues. CDR3 in amino acids: CASSKARGRVLLGREQYF. In DNA form, the CDR3 reads TGTGCCAGCAGCAAAGCAAGAGGGCGGGTACTCCTGGGGCGCGAGCAGTACTTC.

The chain joins TRBV5-4 to TRBJ2-7; 8 bases agree with TRBD2. Germline V lookup: CDR1 SGHNT, CDR2 YYREEE (reference sequence). Trimming cost V 4 bases and J 3 bases; bases outside gene matches: 3. CDR3 length equals 13 residues. CDR3 residues: CASSPGGNYEQYF. The DNA for the CDR3 is TGTGCCAGCAGCCCGGGGGGGAACTACGAGCAGTACTTC.

The chain uses TRBV18 and TRBJ1-2; weak D call: TRBD1 (6 bases). This CDR3 spans 18 amino acids. V was pared by 2 bases and J by 4 bases, with 23 bases between. CDR1 is KGHSH, CDR2 LQKENI, per germline. The CDR3 region is CASSPKGGAGLTPYGYTF. The DNA for the CDR3 is TGTGCCAGCTCACCAAAAGGGGGGGCAGGCCTTACTCCCTATGGCTACACCTTC.